This entry features one T cell receptor beta chain sequence. The target of this receptor is not known. The sample holds no much larger clone one base away, and base qualities are not on file. To prepare the library, multiplex PCR was applied. Sequencing was performed on an Illumina HiSeq 4000. To build TCR beta libraries, CDR3 regions were amplified by Arm-PCR using iRepertoire HTBI primers. Before sequencing, the PCR products underwent gel purification. The original pipeline was this. Gene usage analysis of CDR3 amino acid clonotypes relied on the roughly 60 TRBV and about 13 TRBJ segments identified across samples. Filtered high-quality paired reads were merged into contigs using COPE and FqMerger. BLAST was used to align contigs to the IMGT TRBV, TRBD and TRBJ reference genes, and CDR3 was defined following IMGT. Any clonotype with a frequency above 0.1% was classified as a highly expanded clone. Shannon entropy served as the measure of repertoire diversity, while the Gini coefficient captured V-J evenness. Public clonotypes were defined as clonotypes shared by more than one individual. The public reads were run again by TCRdb, first through fastp at Q25 and then through MiXCR, and only productive beta chains were kept. Entries that share a CDR3 protein sequence are merged under the most common genes and DNA. These V and J calls derive from TCRdb rather than the authors' analysis. Counted in this sample were around 450,000 distinct CDR3 sequences; more than 13% of them appeared once. The ten largest account for 16% of the sample.

This specimen belongs to a study of regulatory T cells in long-lasting Graves disease (dated by TCRdb to the early 2020s). A note on the overall study: Patients with newly diagnosed Graves' disease had been on antithyroid drugs for under 3 months. This study used TCR sequencing and RNA sequencing of peripheral blood to compare persistent Graves' disease patients against newly diagnosed Graves' disease patients. The study was conducted in China and was registered as a clinical trial. A total of 33 samples were covered by TCR sequencing, comprising some 13 persistent and about 20 newly diagnosed Graves' disease patients. Paper-wide results and their limitations: As a limitation, the authors acknowledged that the small sample size may reduce accuracy. Persistent patients shared more public clonotypes among themselves (around 2,800) than newly diagnosed patients did (over 900). Lower TCR Shannon entropy and fewer highly expanded clones were observed in persistent Graves' disease patients than in newly diagnosed patients, which suggested clonal expansion. Sequencing and analysis were limited to the TCR beta chain. The study examined only peripheral blood because the primary lesion, thyroid tissue, could not be accessed.

Read against the paper, the sample's time point label means: newly diagnosed GD, antithyroid drugs for less than 3 months. For both TCR sequencing and RNA sequencing, RNA was extracted from PBMCs using TRIzol. Graves' disease was diagnosed according to American Thyroid Association guidelines. Recruitment of patients was carried out at an endocrinology department in Xi'an, China. Each patient gave about 9.1 milliliters of peripheral blood, collected in an EDTA anticoagulant tube. Ficoll Paque Plus density gradient separation was used to isolate PBMCs, and no further T cell sorting was performed. An Agilent 2100 Bioanalyzer and agarose gel were used to check RNA quality, while a NanoDrop 2000 measured RNA concentration. These data also featured in a second study, about T cells in Graves' hyperthyroidism and ophthalmopathy. The other study reports the following: A patient counted as having stable Graves' hyperthyroidism if no progression to ophthalmopathy occurred over 18 months of follow-up. Hyperthyroidism patients were newly diagnosed, had a disease duration of under 2 months, and were aged 18 to 65 years. Any patient with an uncontrolled infection, another autoimmune disease, pregnancy or lactation was excluded. Diagnoses were established on the basis of clinical symptoms, serum thyroxine and TRAb, thyroid ultrasound, and orbital computed tomography. The first round of RT-PCR for the TCR CDR3 was performed with the HTBI primer set and the Qiagen OneStep RT-PCR kit. Most expanded thyroid clonotypes (frequency above 0.001) were also found in blood, which suggests that blood repertoires may mirror thyroid immune responses. Ophthalmopathy was separated from stable hyperthyroidism by a 13 V-J signature model, with about 86% sensitivity and just over 81% specificity obtained in cross-validation and 80%/75% obtained in testing. In validation, progression to ophthalmopathy was predicted by the model with approximately 67% sensitivity and 72% to 85% specificity, a median of about 6.8 months before onset. A discovery cohort of about 95 patients, approximately 45 with Graves' ophthalmopathy and fewer than 65 with stable Graves' hyperthyroidism, was used to find distinguishing TCR V-J signatures. Prospective prediction of ophthalmopathy was tested in an independent validation cohort of under 20 hyperthyroidism patients and approximately 17 patients who later progressed to ophthalmopathy. The approximately 100 discovery patients were divided at random into training and test sets in a 7:3 ratio. The study also compared thyroid tissue and blood T-cell repertoires from several Graves' hyperthyroidism patients. After blood sampling, hyperthyroidism patients were treated with methimazole at a starting dose of 30 mg daily, and ophthalmopathy patients were treated with high-dose intravenous methylprednisolone. The libraries were constructed in a second round of multiplex PCR and then size-selected and purified. Sequencing of the libraries was done on an Illumina HiSeq2000 using paired-end 100 bp reads. SOAPnuke was used to process the raw data, removing reads that contained adapters or uncalled bases, had a mean Phred below 15, or lacked an exact match to the constant primer or identifier. COPE v1.2.5 was used to merge the high-quality paired reads, and each unique nucleotide sequence was defined as a clonotype. Clonotypes were aligned to IMGT TRBV, TRBD and TRBJ reference segments using MiTCR v1.1. Only V-J combinations with frequency above 0.0001, covering 99% to 99.2% of repertoires, were analysed. The TCS score was defined as F50 (clonal expansion) divided by E x V (chaos), with BLOSUM62-based TCRdist calculated between CDR3 peptides within each V-J. Welch's t-statistics and random forest reduced roughly 500 V-J features to some 14, which were used in a naive Bayes classifier (R e1071). Sample size was not statistically predetermined, and blinding of investigators to group allocation was not performed. TCR Vbeta CDR3 sequencing of 130 to 150 peripheral blood samples (over 40 ophthalmopathy, over 70 hyperthyroidism and around 17 progressor patients) is reported in the paper.

The source of this sequence is a woman in her 30s with Graves disease. Donor details come from another sample of the same person, matched by shared clones. The source was peripheral blood mononuclear cells (PBMCs), collected at new diagnosis, from a patient treated with antithyroid drugs.

The DNA sequence is TGTGCCAGTAGCGTCCGACAGAACTATGGCTACACCTTC. Its coded protein is CASSVRQNYGYTF. Recombination linked TRBV19 to TRBJ1-2; matching of 5 bases hints at TRBD1 as the D gene. The CDR3 spans 13 residues, from the cysteine through the phenylalanine. Just the 39-base CDR3 DNA is kept, in frame starting at base 1. CDR1 LNHDA and CDR2 SQIVND were looked up in the germline V gene (reference sequence). A distance of 10 bases separates the germline ends of V and J, which lose 6 bases and 2 bases respectively. Where the CDR3 stops, the reference TRBV19 and TRBJ1-2 genes take over; the full variable domain is DGGITQSPKYLFRKEGQNVTLSCEQNLNHDAMYWYRQDPGQGLRLIYYSQIVNDFQKGDIAEGYSVSREKKESFPLTVTSAQKNPTAFYLCASSVRQNYGYTFGSGTRLTVV.